The source of this T cell receptor beta chain is a study of early T cells in non-severe SARS-CoV-2 infection (dated by TCRdb to about 2021). Broadly, across the study: TCR sequencing used bulk RNA from unsorted whole blood, so alpha and beta chains could not be paired.

At least ten counts were recorded for this clonotype. Its cognate antigen has yet to be identified. No quality values exist for individual bases; no much larger clone is one base distant. The research as a whole found: Matching against VDJdb was skewed toward anti-spike CD8 responses, likely underestimated virus-specific expansions, and missed private and CD4 specificities.

The study was a case-control design nested within a healthcare worker cohort in London, UK, with weekly nasopharyngeal swab PCR tests and blood sampling. Healthcare workers were enrolled in the week of the UK lockdown, from 23 to 31 March 2020, and were followed every week for up to roughly 16 weeks. CDR1 SGHNT and CDR2 YYREEE were looked up in the germline V gene (reference sequence). The CDR3 spans 13 residues, from the cysteine through the phenylalanine. The read is trimmed to its CDR3 DNA, 39 bases read in frame from base 1. V and J are trimmed by 5 bases and 4 bases, and the gene matches miss 4 bases of the junction. Preparation of the library involved 5' RACE. Reads for this sample came from a NextSeq 500. The TCR library protocol attached unique molecular identifiers to individual cDNA molecules to correct for sequencing error and PCR bias. Sequencing covered both TCR alpha and beta chains, and within each sample the abundances of alpha and beta sequences were tightly co-correlated. From the authors' description of their analysis: V gene, J gene and CDR3 annotation of TCR sequences was performed with Decombinator V4. Expanded TCRs were defined as changing significantly between any two time points under a Poisson model with p below 0.0001. TCR abundances were normalised to the total number of TCRs sequenced per sample and expressed as counts per million. TRAV1-2 paired with TRAJ12, TRAJ20 or TRAJ33 defined MAIT TCRs, while TRAV10 paired with TRAJ18 defined iNKT TCRs. VDJdb, accessed on 1 November 2021, was searched for TCRs annotated for CMV, EBV and SARS-CoV-2, and TCRs annotated for more than one antigen were excluded. TCRdb reprocessed the public reads (quality trimming at Q25 with fastp, clone calling with MiXCR) and kept in-frame beta chains. Entries that share a CDR3 protein sequence are merged under the most common genes and DNA. The V and J calls here are based on TCRdb, not the publication. This sample has 70,000 or so distinct CDR3 sequences in its table, and approximately 10% of those were observed once. The ten most abundant clones make up around 5.8% of the sample.

The origin of this receptor is an adult who was a healthcare worker with PCR-confirmed SARS-CoV-2 infection or an uninfected control (not recorded which). Sequencing used whole blood. Rearrangement joined TRBV5-4 to TRBJ2-3, with TRBD2 matching 7 junction bases. The DNA sequence follows: TGTGCCAGCAGGCCCCTAGCGGCAGATACGCAGTATTTT. Translated, this is CASRPLAADTQYF.